This T cell receptor beta chain was identified in a study of shared clonotypes between healthy human individuals. Study-level background: A few men and a couple of women, aged 18 to 49, were donors.

Repertoires were generated with immunoSEQ multiplex PCR, while TCRdb's copy carries only in-frame clones and drops some. The sample records approximately 2.3 million clones, 90% to 95% being singletons. The CDR3 is made up of 14 amino acids. V was pared by 6 bases and J by 6 bases, with 6 bases of the junction left unmatched. Looked up from germline, CDR1 is MNHNY and CDR2 is SVGAGI (reference sequence). V gene TRBV6-6 combines with J gene TRBJ2-2, with 8 positions matching TRBD1. This clonotype was obtained from a man aged 18 to 29 in good health. Some clones in this sample may be carry-over from other donors' samples. Sequenced sample: naive CD4+ T cells from PBMCs. Subset specified: CD45RA+ positively selected. DNA for the CDR3: TGTGCCAGCAGGGAGGGACAGGCCCCCGGGGAGCTGTTTTTT. This codes for CASREGQAPGELFF.